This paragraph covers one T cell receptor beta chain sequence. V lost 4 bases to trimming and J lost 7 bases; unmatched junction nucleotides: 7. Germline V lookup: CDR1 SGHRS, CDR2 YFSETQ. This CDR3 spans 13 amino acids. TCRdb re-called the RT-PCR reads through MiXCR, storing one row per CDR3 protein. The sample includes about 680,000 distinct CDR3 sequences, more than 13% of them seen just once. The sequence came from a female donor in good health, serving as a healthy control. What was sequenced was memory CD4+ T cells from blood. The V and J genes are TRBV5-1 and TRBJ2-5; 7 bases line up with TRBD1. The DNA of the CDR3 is TGCGCCAGCAGCAAAGACAGGGATGCGACCCAGTACTTC. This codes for CASSKDRDATQYF.